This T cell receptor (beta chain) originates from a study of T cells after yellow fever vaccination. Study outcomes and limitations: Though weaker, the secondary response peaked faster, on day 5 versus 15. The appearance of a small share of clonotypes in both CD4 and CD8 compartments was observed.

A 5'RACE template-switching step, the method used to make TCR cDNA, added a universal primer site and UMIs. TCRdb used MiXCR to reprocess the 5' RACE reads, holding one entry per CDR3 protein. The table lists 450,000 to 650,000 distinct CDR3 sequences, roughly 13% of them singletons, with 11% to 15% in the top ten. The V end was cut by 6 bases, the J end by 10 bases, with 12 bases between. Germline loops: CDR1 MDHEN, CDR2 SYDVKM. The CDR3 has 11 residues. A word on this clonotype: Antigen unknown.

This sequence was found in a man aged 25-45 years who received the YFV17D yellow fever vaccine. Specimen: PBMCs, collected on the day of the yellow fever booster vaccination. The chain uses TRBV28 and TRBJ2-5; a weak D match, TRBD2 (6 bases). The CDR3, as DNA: TGTGCCAGCAGGGATTTGGGGGGCCAGTACTTC. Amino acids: CASRDLGGQYF.